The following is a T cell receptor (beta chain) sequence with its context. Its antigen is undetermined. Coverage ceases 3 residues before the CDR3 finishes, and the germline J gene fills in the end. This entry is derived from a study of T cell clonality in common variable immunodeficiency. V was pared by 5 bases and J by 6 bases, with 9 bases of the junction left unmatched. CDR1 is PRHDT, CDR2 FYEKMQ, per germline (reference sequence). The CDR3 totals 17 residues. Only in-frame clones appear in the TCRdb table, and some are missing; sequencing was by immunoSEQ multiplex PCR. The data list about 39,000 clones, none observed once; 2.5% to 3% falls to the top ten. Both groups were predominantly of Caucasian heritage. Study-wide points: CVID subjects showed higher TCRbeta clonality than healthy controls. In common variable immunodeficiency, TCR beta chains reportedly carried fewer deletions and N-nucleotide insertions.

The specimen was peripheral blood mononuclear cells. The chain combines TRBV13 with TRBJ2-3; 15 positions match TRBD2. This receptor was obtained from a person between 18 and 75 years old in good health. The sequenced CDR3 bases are TGTGCCAGCAGCACCGGACTAGCGGGAGGGCCAGGGGATACG. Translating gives CASSTGLAGGPGDT. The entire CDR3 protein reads CASSTGLAGGPGDTQYF. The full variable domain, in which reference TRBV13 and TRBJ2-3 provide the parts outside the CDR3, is AAGVIQSPRHLIKEKRETATLKCYPIPRHDTVYWYQQGPGQDPQFLISFYEKMQSDKGSIPDRFSAQQFSDYHSELNMSSLELGDSALYFCASSTGLAGGPGDTQYFGPGTRLTVL.